Each of the 5 T cell receptor beta chains below was sequenced from the same sample in a study of regulatory T cells in long-lasting Graves disease. Assembly of TCR beta libraries relied on iRepertoire HTBI primers together with Arm-PCR of CDR3 regions. A single record per CDR3 protein comes from TCRdb applying MiXCR to the multiplex PCR reads. The table lists more than 650,000 distinct CDR3 sequences, approximately 29% of them singletons. The time point here: persistent/refractory GD, antithyroid drugs over 5 years with positive TRAb. Extracted PBMC RNA gave rise to the TCR library. The sample in question was peripheral blood mononuclear cells (PBMCs), obtained when the disease was refractory, from a patient treated with antithyroid drugs. All receptors derive from a female donor with Graves disease.

The sample holds a few counts of this clonotype. The chain has TRBV7-2 and TRBJ1-6; 8 nucleotides agree with TRBD1. The length of the CDR3 is 16 residues. J lost 10 bases, V lost 4 bases, and 12 bases had no gene match. Germline V CDR1 and CDR2: SGHTA, FQGNSA. The chain's CDR3 is CASSSTQGAIYSPLHF. The CDR3 nucleotides are TGTGCCAGCAGCTCCACCCAGGGGGCCATTTACTCACCCCTCCACTTT. The full variable domain, with the rest looked up from reference TRBV7-2 and TRBJ1-6, is GAGVSQSPSNKVTEKGKDVELRCDPISGHTALYWYRQSLGQGLEFLIYFQGNSAPDKSGLPSDRFSAERTGGSVSTLTIQRTQQEDSAVYLCASSSTQGAIYSPLHFGNGTRLTVT.

Many counts were recorded for this clonotype. J is TRBJ1-2 and V is TRBV28; possible D gene TRBD1, 6 bases. Between the trimmed V and J ends, which lost 6 bases and 3 bases, there was a span of 8 bases. Looked up from germline, CDR1 is MDHEN and CDR2 is SYDVKM. This CDR3 region has 12 residues. DNA for the CDR3: TGTGCCAGCAGAAGGACAGACTATGGCTACACCTTC. As protein: CASRRTDYGYTF.

The chain couples TRBV19 to TRBJ2-7, with D possibly being TRBD1 (6 bases). The CDR3 runs 14 residues. The ends were cut back, 5 bases at V and 6 bases at J, with 17 bases in the middle. Germline V gene sequence: CDR1 LNHDA, CDR2 SQIVND (reference sequence). The CDR3 DNA reads TGTGCCAGTAGTGCGACAGGTTCCCGGCGCGAGCAGTACTTC. This sequence encodes CASSATGSRREQYF.

This clonotype was seen a few times. The CDR3 DNA reads TGTGCCAGCAACTTGATGCGGGGGACGGTGAACACTGAAGCTTTCTTT. It yields the protein CASNLMRGTVNTEAFF. This chain connects TRBV3-1 to TRBJ1-1; the D gene is possibly TRBD1 (5 bases). Trimming shortened V by 7 bases and J by 0 bases, and 18 bases separated the two germline ends. The CDR3 is made up of 16 amino acids. Germline CDR1 and CDR2: LGHDT and YNNKEL (reference sequence). The full variable domain, in which reference TRBV3-1 and TRBJ1-1 provide the parts outside the CDR3, is DTAVSQTPKYLVTQMGNDKSIKCEQNLGHDTMYWYKQDSKKFLKIMFSYNNKELIINETVPNRFSPKSPDKAHLNLHINSLELGDSAVYFCASNLMRGTVNTEAFFGQGTRLTVV.

CDR3 sequence reads: CASSPGASGGELFF. CDR3 bases: TGTGCCAGCAGTCCGGGAGCCAGCGGCGGGGAGCTGTTTTTT. The rearrangement joins TRBV2 to TRBJ2-2, with a tentative D call TRBD2 (6 bases). The CDR3 is made up of 14 amino acids. The germline V gene has CDR1 SNHLY and CDR2 FYNNEI. V dropped 5 bases and J dropped 7 bases, with 14 bases sitting between them. The entire variable domain, with the rest obtained from reference TRBV2 and TRBJ2-2, is as follows: EPEVTQTPSHQVTQMGQEVILRCVPISNHLYFYWYRQILGQKVEFLVSFYNNEISEKSEIFDDQFSVERPDGSNFTLKIRSTKLEDSAMYFCASSPGASGGELFFGEGSRLTVL.